Below, 10 T cell receptor beta chains from the same sample are listed, as sequenced in a study of T cell repertoires in cytomegalovirus infection. TCRdb re-called the reads through MiXCR, storing one row per CDR3 protein. Among a few hundred thousand distinct CDR3 sequences listed, 40% were seen once. These receptors' targets are unknown. Sequencing used cultured PBMCs, obtained from culture after CMV antigen stimulation. These receptors were collected from a human donor in good health (CMV status not recorded). Some clones in this sample may be carry-over from other donors' samples.

This clonotype was observed a single time. This chain joins TRBV30 and TRBJ1-2; D may be TRBD1 (5 bases). Trimming removed 4 bases at V and 1 base at J, with 22 bases between. The CDR3 totals 17 residues. The germline CDR1 and CDR2 sequences are GTSNPN and SVGIG (reference sequence). In nucleotides, the CDR3 is TGTGCCTGGATAGGAGGCGTCGCAGGGTTGGGTAACTATGGCTACACCTTC. Translated, it gives CAWIGGVAGLGNYGYTF.

This clonotype has more than one count but fewer than ten. The chain joins TRBV29-1 to TRBJ1-3; D ambiguous. Trimming removed 4 bases from V and 3 bases from J, with 4 bases in between. Germline V gives CDR1 SQVTM, CDR2 ANQGSEA. The CDR3 runs to 11 residues. CDR3 DNA sequence: TGCAGCGTTGCTGGTGGAAACACCATATATTTT. Translation gives CSVAGGNTIYF.

This clonotype was counted once. The V and J genes are TRBV28 and TRBJ2-7, with D perhaps being TRBD1 or TRBD2 (6 bases each). Germline V gives CDR1 MDHEN, CDR2 SYDVKM. This CDR3 is built from 15 residues. V was cut by 10 bases and J by 4 bases, with 23 bases left in between. The CDR3 spells CATSSPGAMGYEQYF. The CDR3 nucleotides read TGTGCCACCTCCTCCCCGGGGGCCATGGGGTACGAGCAGTACTTC. The variable domain in full, completed from reference TRBV28 and TRBJ2-7, reads DVKVTQSSRYLVKRTGEKVFLECVQDMDHENMFWYRQDPGLGLRLIYFSYDVKMKEKGDIPEGYSVSREKKERFSLILESASTNQTSMYLCATSSPGAMGYEQYFGPGTRLTVT.

This clonotype turned up a few times. This chain joins TRBV7-9 and TRBJ2-1; 12 nucleotides line up with TRBD1. Trimming took 5 bases from V and 6 from J; bases not matched to a gene: 11. The CDR3 consists of 17 residues. Germline V lookup: CDR1 SEHNR, CDR2 FQNEAQ (reference sequence). The CDR3 region is CASSRPGTGGLGNEQFF. The CDR3 coding sequence is TGTGCCAGCAGCCGTCCCGGGACAGGGGGCTTGGGCAATGAGCAGTTCTTC.

The chain uses TRBV7-2 and TRBJ2-5; TRBD1 or TRBD2 may be the D gene (6 bases each). Germline CDR1 SGHTA, CDR2 FQGNSA. V was pared by 2 bases and J by 5 bases, with 21 bases between. This CDR3 comprises 17 residues. This chain's CDR3 is CASSLRRDKRGWETQYF. The CDR3 DNA sequence: TGTGCCAGCAGCTTACGGCGGGACAAACGGGGGTGGGAGACCCAGTACTTC.

This clonotype has more than one count but fewer than ten. The chain combines TRBV5-6 with TRBJ2-7, with TRBD2 identical over 10 bases. Germline lookup yields CDR1 SGHDT and CDR2 YYEEEE. This CDR3 spans 16 amino acids. V shed 2 bases, J shed 1 base, and the junction held 6 bases outside the gene matches. The CDR3 sequence is CASSFGTSAVSYEQYF. CDR3 DNA sequence: TGTGCCAGCAGCTTCGGGACTAGCGCGGTATCCTACGAGCAGTACTTC.

This clonotype has more than one count but fewer than ten. J is TRBJ1-2 and V is TRBV19; unclear D gene. This CDR3 region has 14 residues. CDR1 is LNHDA, CDR2 SQIVND, per germline (reference sequence). Trimming took 6 bases from V and 5 from J, leaving 16 bases between them. The DNA for the CDR3 is TGTGCCAGTAGAATGGATCTATCTTCTTATGGCTACACCTTC. The encoded protein is CASRMDLSSYGYTF.

In this sample, this clonotype turned up a few times. This chain joins TRBV11-2 and TRBJ1-4; the D gene is possibly TRBD1 (5 bases). The germline V gene encodes CDR1 SGHAT and CDR2 FQNNGV. Trimming cost V 4 bases and J 0 bases, with 9 bases left between them. There are 15 residues in the CDR3. CDR3 sequence reads: CASSYRPATNEKLFF. CDR3 nucleotide sequence: TGTGCCAGCAGCTACAGGCCTGCAACTAATGAAAAACTGTTTTTT.

The table lists this clonotype with a few counts. The chain uses TRBV7-9 and TRBJ1-2; D not resolved. Germline CDR1 reads SEHNR; CDR2 reads FQNEAQ (reference sequence). This CDR3 contains 12 residues. V lost 5 bases, J lost 5 bases, and 9 bases lay in between. The CDR3 region has the DNA TGTGCCAGCAGCGTTCCAGGTTATGGCTACACCTTC. Translation: CASSVPGYGYTF.

This clonotype has just a few counts. The chain couples TRBV6-1 to TRBJ2-3, with D perhaps matching TRBD2 (6 bases). This CDR3 comprises 14 residues. V was trimmed by 8 bases and J by 4 bases, leaving 16 bases between them. The germline gives CDR1 MNHNS, CDR2 SASEGT. The CDR3 bases are TGTGCCAGCCTCGGGAGAGTACTCGCAGATACGCAGTATTTT. It specifies CASLGRVLADTQYF.